The 5 T cell receptor beta chains reported below all come from one sample, sequenced in a study of blood T cell repertoires in COVID-19. The assay was immunoSEQ multiplex PCR, and TCRdb's table has in-frame clones only and misses some. Found here are 140,000 to 150,000 clones, 88% of them singletons; the top ten hold 2.3%. The source material was peripheral blood. Receptors originate from a human donor in a cohort sampled during active COVID-19.

This chain's CDR3 is CASSPGTGIEYSNQPQHF. DNA of the CDR3: TGTGCCAGCAGCCCGGGGACAGGGATTGAGTATAGCAATCAGCCCCAGCATTTT. The chain carries TRBV7-8 and TRBJ1-5, with TRBD1 identical over 9 bases. The germline V gene has CDR1 SGHVS and CDR2 FQNEAQ. With V trimmed by 5 bases and J by 0 bases, 11 bases remained unmatched. The CDR3 extends over 18 amino acids.

The chain links TRBV4-1 to TRBJ2-1; 8 positions match TRBD1. There are 17 residues in the CDR3. Germline V gene data show CDR1 as MGHRA and CDR2 as YSYEKL. The J segment lost 7 bases and the V segment lost 1 base, leaving 12 bases of the junction unmatched. The CDR3 region is CASSQVLVRDRPNEQFF. The CDR3, as DNA: TGCGCCAGCAGCCAAGTACTTGTTCGGGACAGGCCGAATGAGCAGTTCTTC.

V usage is TRBV29-1 and J usage is TRBJ1-4; D ambiguous. Germline V gene sequence: CDR1 SQVTM, CDR2 ANQGSEA. Trimming stripped 6 bases from V and 5 bases from J, with 22 bases between. The CDR3 runs 16 residues. CDR3 nucleotides: TGCAGCGTCTCCGCCCCCGCGGCAGAACAAAATGAAAAACTGTTTTTT. This gives the protein CSVSAPAAEQNEKLFF.

This clone was counted between two and nine times. The chain recombines TRBV7-2 with TRBJ2-7, with D possibly being TRBD2 (6 bases). The length of the CDR3 is 17 residues. Trimming pared 4 bases from V and 0 bases from J, leaving 19 bases between. Per the germline V gene, CDR1 is SGHTA and CDR2 is FQGNSA. CDR3 protein: CASSSWIRRGSSYEQYF. As DNA, the CDR3 is TGTGCCAGCAGCTCTTGGATTCGACGGGGGAGCTCCTACGAGCAGTACTTC.

The CDR3 region has the DNA TGTGCCAGCAGTGACCTTCGGGGGAACACTGAAGCTTTCTTT. Protein sequence: CASSDLRGNTEAFF. This chain joins TRBV6-1 and TRBJ1-1; D is uncertain. The CDR3 runs to 14 residues. The germline V and J ends were trimmed by 3 bases and 1 base, with 9 bases remaining between them. CDR1 MNHNS and CDR2 SASEGT come from the germline V gene.